Listed below are T cell receptor beta chains from one sample, sequenced in a study of T cell responses to AZD1222 COVID-19 vaccine. The protocol was immunoSEQ multiplex PCR, while the TCRdb copy is restricted to in-frame clones and leaves out a portion. The sample yields 160,000 or so clones, roughly 94% seen once. The material was peripheral blood, obtained on day 0 of MenACWY control vaccination. The source is an adult in good health. CDR3s include the opening cysteine and the closing phenylalanine or tryptophan. D genes are given only for firm matches. Not all rows give a size; the values are once, few, many and, for expanded clones, a class.

TRBJ1-5,few,-,TRBV24-1,TGTGCCACCAGTGATAGGGGGGATCAGCCCCAGCATTTT,CATSDRGDQPQHF
TRBJ1-3,-,-,TRBV9,TGTGCCAGCAGCCCCCGGACTCAAAACTCTGGAAACACCATATATTTT,CASSPRTQNSGNTIYF
TRBJ1-1,once,-,TRBV28,TGTGCCAGCAGCGGGCTGATTGGGGAGAACACTGAAGCTTTCTTT,CASSGLIGENTEAFF
TRBJ1-6,-,-,TRBV6-4,TGTGCCAGCAGCATATTGCCGGGAAATAATTCACCCCTCCACTTT,CASSILPGNNSPLHF
TRBJ2-6,-,-,TRBV28,TGTGCCGTCTGGAGGACTGGGGCCAACGTCCTGACTTTC,CAVWRTGANVLTF
TRBJ2-2,-,-,TRBV7-8,TGTGCCAGCAGCTTAGGTACTCGGGGACTGTTCACCGGGGAGCTGTTTTTT,CASSLGTRGLFTGELFF
TRBJ1-1,-,-,TRBV5-1,TGCGCCAGCCACCTGGGCGGGGCCACTGAAGCTTTCTTT,CASHLGGATEAFF
TRBJ1-2,-,-,TRBV3-1/TRBV3-2,TGTGCCAGCAGCCAAGATTCCAGGGGTCGGTATGGCTACACCTTC,CASSQDSRGRYGYTF
TRBJ1-5,-,TRBD1,TRBV19,TGTGCCAGTCAAGTACCCCAGGGGGCGAATCAGCCCCAGCATTTT,CASQVPQGANQPQHF
TRBJ2-2,-,TRBD1,TRBV10-3,TGTGCCATCACAGGACAGGGGACCGGGGAGCTGTTTTTT,CAITGQGTGELFF
TRBJ2-2,-,-,TRBV24-1,TGTGCCACCTGGTCGGGTTTCTCGAACACCGGGGAGCTGTTTTTT,CATWSGFSNTGELFF
TRBJ1-3,few,-,TRBV24-1,TGTGCCACCAGTGTCCGGGAGGACAGTCGGGATGCTGGAAACACCATATATTTT,CATSVREDSRDAGNTIYF
TRBJ2-1,-,TRBD2,TRBV30,TGTGCCTGGAGAGCGGGAGGCTCCTACAATGAGCAGTTCTTC,CAWRAGGSYNEQFF
TRBJ1-3,-,TRBD1,TRBV4-1,TGCGCCAGCAGCCAATTCCACGACAGGGTTGGAAACACCATATATTTT,CASSQFHDRVGNTIYF
TRBJ1-6,-,-,TRBV28,TGTGCCAGCAGGTCCTTTTCACCCCTCCACTTT,CASRSFSPLHF
TRBJ2-1,-,-,TRBV7-3,TGTGCCAGCAGCTGGGACTCCTACAATGAGCAGTTCTTC,CASSWDSYNEQFF
TRBJ2-1,-,TRBD2,TRBV19,TGTGCCAGTAGTATTGTAGGACTAGCGGGAAGTGAGCAGTTCTTC,CASSIVGLAGSEQFF
TRBJ2-1,-,-,TRBV6-5,TGTGCCAGCAGTTACTCTAGAGCTCAGTCTCACAATGAGCAGTTCTTC,CASSYSRAQSHNEQFF
TRBJ1-1,-,TRBD1,TRBV29-1,TGCAGCGCCGGACAGGGGGCGAGCACTGAAGCTTTCTTT,CSAGQGASTEAFF
TRBJ2-5,-,TRBD2,TRBV24-1,TGTGCCACCAGTGCCCTTCTAGCGGGAGTAGAGACCCAGTACTTC,CATSALLAGVETQYF
TRBJ1-5,-,-,TRBV23-1,TGCGCCAGCAGTCAGCCCGAGGATCAGCCCCAGCATTTT,CASSQPEDQPQHF
TRBJ1-1,-,-,TRBV18,TGTGCCAGCTCACCAAACGGACAGAACACTGAAGCTTTCTTT,CASSPNGQNTEAFF
TRBJ2-5,-,-,TRBV24-1,TGTGCCACCAGTGAATGGACCAAAGAGACCCAGTACTTC,CATSEWTKETQYF
TRBJ1-5,-,TRBD1,TRBV7-6,TGTGCCAGCAGCTTAGGGACAGGGAGTCAGCCCCAGCATTTT,CASSLGTGSQPQHF
TRBJ1-1,-,-,TRBV19,TGTGCCAGTAGTATCCTCTACGGGGGTATGAACACTGAAGCTTTCTTT,CASSILYGGMNTEAFF
TRBJ2-1,-,TRBD2,TRBV5-1,TGCGCCAGCAGCCCGGGACTAGCGGGCCCACCGGAACTTTACAATGAGCAGTTCTTC,CASSPGLAGPPELYNEQFF
TRBJ1-1,-,-,TRBV5-1,TGCGCCTCCTCCGGGTCTCGGAACACTGAAGCTTTCTTT,CASSGSRNTEAFF
TRBJ2-1,-,TRBD2,TRBV27,TGTGCCGCGAAGGGTGGCGGGAGCTCCTACAATGAGCAGTTCTTC,CAAKGGGSSYNEQFF
TRBJ1-2,-,-,TRBV7-2,TGTGCCAGCAGCGGAGGCCAGTTTAACTATGGCTACACCTTC,CASSGGQFNYGYTF
TRBJ1-3,once,-,TRBV5-1,TGCGCCAGCAGCAACGGGGGCTTTGGAAACACCATATATTTT,CASSNGGFGNTIYF
TRBJ2-2,-,TRBD2,TRBV11-2,TGTGCCAGCAGCTTAGGCGGGAGGGTGAACACCGGGGAGCTGTTTTTT,CASSLGGRVNTGELFF
TRBJ1-5,-,-,TRBV5-6,TGTGCCAGCGGATTACAGGGCCGATACAATCAGCCCCAGCATTTT,CASGLQGRYNQPQHF
TRBJ1-4,-,TRBD1,TRBV30,TGTGCCTGGAGTGGAGGGACAGGGGATGAAAAACTGTTTTTT,CAWSGGTGDEKLFF
TRBJ1-4,-,-,TRBV4-2,TGTGCCAGCAGCCAAGATATAGGGAGGGAGGAGGAAAAACTGTTTTTT,CASSQDIGREEEKLFF
TRBJ1-1,-,-,TRBV6-6,TGTGCCAGTAATTCCCCAAAAGTCGTCACTGAAGCTTTCTTT,CASNSPKVVTEAFF
TRBJ2-7,-,TRBD2,TRBV11-3,TGTGCCAGCAGCTTACTGACTAGCGTTTCCCACGAGCAGTACTTC,CASSLLTSVSHEQYF
TRBJ1-5,-,-,TRBV19,TGTGCCAGTACATCAGGGGTCGGCAATCAGCCCCAGCATTTT,CASTSGVGNQPQHF
TRBJ1-1,once,-,TRBV6-2/TRBV6-3,TGTGCCAGCAGTTACCCAAGAGAAGCTTTCTTT,CASSYPREAFF
TRBJ1-2,-,-,TRBV5-6,TGTGCCAGCAGTTATCAAACAGGGTATGGCTACACCTTC,CASSYQTGYGYTF
TRBJ1-2,-,-,TRBV3-1/TRBV3-2,TGTGCCAGCAGCCAAGCGATCGCTTCTAACTATGGCTACACCTTC,CASSQAIASNYGYTF